These 23 T cell receptor beta chains were all obtained from the same sample, sequenced in a study of tissue T cells after allogeneic stem cell transplantation. TCRdb's table, derived via immunoSEQ multiplex PCR, lists solely in-frame clones and lacks some. The sample includes fewer than 30,000 clones, 65% to 90% of them seen just once. This specimen was blood, taken before transplantation. Source of these receptors: a woman between 18 and 55 years old who later had graft-versus-host disease after an allogeneic stem cell transplant.

The chain links TRBV27 to TRBJ1-6; TRBD1 matches at 7 bases. CDR1 is MNHEY, CDR2 SMNVEV, per germline (reference sequence). The trim removed 5 bases at V and 9 bases at J, leaving 7 bases unmatched. There are 14 residues in the CDR3. CDR3 DNA: TGTGCCAGCAGTCCAAACACAGGGGTTTCACCCCTCCACTTT. Translating gives CASSPNTGVSPLHF.

J is TRBJ2-1 and V is TRBV9; D gene ambiguous. This CDR3 is built from 12 residues. V lost 0 bases and J 9 bases, leaving 7 bases between the germline ends. CDR1 and CDR2 from the germline V gene are SGDLS and YYNGEE. CDR3 sequence: CASSVVALEQFF. The CDR3 DNA is TGTGCCAGCAGCGTAGTGGCTCTTGAGCAGTTCTTC.

The chain recombines TRBV19 with TRBJ1-5; possibly TRBD1 for D (6 bases). CDR1 and CDR2 from the germline V gene are LNHDA and SQIVND (reference sequence). Between the trimmed V and J ends, which lost 8 bases and 6 bases, there was a span of 29 bases. The CDR3 totals 18 residues. The CDR3 here is CASADQAAKQGLVQPQHF. DNA of the CDR3: TGTGCCAGTGCCGATCAGGCCGCGAAACAGGGTTTAGTTCAGCCCCAGCATTTT.

The sample holds a few counts of this clone. The chain carries TRBV12-3 or TRBV12-4 and TRBJ2-3, with D hard to call. V lost 2 bases, J lost 7 bases, and 10 bases lay in between. The CDR3 length is 13 residues. Here the CDR3 reads CASSLNRWNTQYF. CDR3 DNA: TGTGCCAGCAGTTTAAATCGGTGGAATACGCAGTATTTT.

V is TRBV27 and J is TRBJ1-4; the match to TRBD1 covers 9 bases. Germline V gene sequence: CDR1 MNHEY, CDR2 SMNVEV (reference sequence). The CDR3 loop spans 15 amino acids. The V gene end was trimmed by 3 bases and the J gene end by 5 bases; junction bases not matched to a gene: 4. CDR3 sequence (DNA): TGTGCCAGCAGTTTCGGGACAGGGAAAAATGAAAAACTGTTTTTT. Its translation is CASSFGTGKNEKLFF.

The chain joins TRBV4-1 to TRBJ2-3; D gene ambiguous. CDR1 is MGHRA and CDR2 is YSYEKL in the germline V gene. Trimming removed 0 bases at V and 2 bases at J, with 3 bases between. The CDR3 covers 13 residues. The CDR3 sequence: CASSQDYTDTQYF. Written as DNA, the CDR3 is TGCGCCAGCAGCCAAGACTACACAGATACGCAGTATTTT.

This clone was seen more than once but under ten times. The V and J genes are TRBV7-2 and TRBJ1-3; 9 bases line up with TRBD1. The CDR3 length is 17 residues. CDR1 and CDR2 from the germline V gene are SGHTA and FQGNSA. V was clipped by 1 base and J by 4 bases; unmatched bases: 8. CDR3 protein: CASSLGGQGMSGNTIYF. CDR3 DNA: TGTGCCAGCAGCTTAGGGGGACAGGGAATGTCGGGAAACACCATATATTTT.

The genes are TRBV7-8 and TRBJ1-6; D remains unclear. V was pared by 0 bases and J by 0 bases, with 12 bases between. Germline assignment: CDR1 SGHVS and CDR2 FQNEAQ. CDR3 length equals 18 residues. The CDR3 DNA is TGTGCCAGCAGCTTAGCGAGAGAAATCAGCTCCTATAATTCACCCCTCCACTTT. It translates to CASSLAREISSYNSPLHF.

On this clone: Germline is not matched at one junction end, which may reflect a read error. The V call is TRBV10-3, the J call TRBJ1-1; D call uncertain. The CDR3 is 11 residues long. Germline V lookup: CDR1 ENHRY, CDR2 SYGVKD. CDR3 DNA sequence: TGTGCCATCAGTGTCCCGAGGAAGTCGCGCTTT. This codes for CAISVPRKSRF.

The chain couples TRBV18 to TRBJ1-4; a possible D gene is TRBD1 (6 bases). Germline V lookup: CDR1 KGHSH, CDR2 LQKENI. The CDR3 extends over 14 amino acids. Trimming removed 5 bases from V and 8 bases from J, with 15 bases in between. The CDR3 DNA sequence: TGTGCCAGCTCATCAAACCGGGACACCGAAAAACTGTTTTTT. It encodes CASSSNRDTEKLFF.

The rearrangement links TRBV10-1 to TRBJ2-1; the match to TRBD1 covers 7 bases. The CDR3 spans 15 residues. The germline V gene has CDR1 WNHNN and CDR2 SYGVQD (reference sequence). V dropped 3 bases and J dropped 3; count of bases not matched to a gene: 5. The CDR3 sequence is CASSEDGDSYNEQFF. The CDR3 DNA is TGCGCCAGCAGTGAAGACGGGGACAGCTACAATGAGCAGTTCTTC.

The CDR3 spells CAISGGETQYF. Written as DNA, the CDR3 is TGTGCCATCTCAGGAGGAGAGACCCAGTACTTC. This chain uses TRBV10-3 with TRBJ2-5; a possible D gene is TRBD2 (5 bases). The V end was cut by 8 bases, the J end by 4 bases, with 8 bases between. The CDR3 is 11 amino acids. CDR1 and CDR2 from the germline V gene are ENHRY and SYGVKD.

The rearrangement joins TRBV5-5 to TRBJ2-7, with 8 bases that match TRBD2. Germline-derived CDR1 and CDR2 are SGHKS and YYEKEE (reference sequence). This CDR3 comprises 18 residues. With V trimmed by 0 bases and J by 2 bases, 13 bases remained unmatched. CDR3 region: CASSLAGRGAGDPYEQYF. Written as DNA, the CDR3 is TGTGCCAGCAGCTTGGCTGGGAGAGGAGCGGGGGACCCCTACGAGCAGTACTTC.

The chain employs TRBV9 and TRBJ1-1; D may be TRBD1 (5 bases). Trimming stripped 0 bases from V and 0 bases from J, with 9 bases between. The CDR3 covers 15 residues. Germline CDR1 and CDR2: SGDLS and YYNGEE. The CDR3 spells CASSVVMGLNTEAFF. CDR3 sequence (DNA): TGTGCCAGCAGCGTAGTAATGGGGCTGAACACTGAAGCTTTCTTT.

This CDR3 is CASSRLAGGQETQYF. CDR3 bases: TGTGCCAGCAGTCGACTAGCGGGAGGGCAAGAGACCCAGTACTTC. This rearrangement joins TRBV6-5 to TRBJ2-5; 14 bases line up with TRBD2. Looked up from germline, CDR1 is MNHEY and CDR2 is SVGAGI. V shed 5 bases and J 2 bases; nucleotides not matched to a gene: 1. CDR3 length equals 15 residues.

The chain carries TRBV4-3 and TRBJ2-1; 10 positions match TRBD1. V lost 1 base, J lost 3 bases, and 0 bases stayed unmatched. This CDR3 contains 15 residues. Germline CDR1 is LGHNA and CDR2 is YSLEER. The CDR3 nucleotides read TGCGCCAGCAGCCAAGGGACAGGGGGCTACAATGAGCAGTTCTTC. As protein: CASSQGTGGYNEQFF.

The chain carries TRBV30 and TRBJ1-5; 8 bases map to TRBD1. V lost 0 bases and J lost 3; bases outside the gene matches: 13. The CDR3 is made up of 18 amino acids. Per germline, CDR1 GTSNPN and CDR2 SVGIG (reference sequence). For the CDR3, the DNA is TGTGCCTGGAGTGTACTCTTAGGAGGGACAGGAGACAATCAGCCCCAGCATTTT. Translating it yields CAWSVLLGGTGDNQPQHF.

This clone has more than one count but fewer than ten. DNA for the CDR3: TGTGCCAGCACCCTCCAGGGGGGCCCCTACGAGCAGTACTTC. It specifies CASTLQGGPYEQYF. The chain couples TRBV7-9 to TRBJ2-7; the D gene is possibly TRBD1 (7 bases). V lost 7 bases to trimming and J lost 2 bases, with 15 bases between them. Germline values: CDR1 SEHNR, CDR2 FQNEAQ (reference sequence). The CDR3 length is 14 residues.

The genes are TRBV3-1 (or the pseudogene TRBV3-2) and TRBJ2-3, with no clear D. Germline CDR1 reads LGHDT; CDR2 reads YNNKEL (reference sequence). With 4 bases removed from V and 3 bases from J, the gap between germline ends came to 14 bases. The CDR3 length is 15 residues. In DNA form, the CDR3 reads TGTGCCAGCAGCCCGCTACCAAAGACAACAGATACGCAGTATTTT. This gives the protein CASSPLPKTTDTQYF.

CDR3 loop: CASRGGASPYGYTF. The CDR3 bases are TGTGCCAGCAGGGGGGGGGCCAGCCCTTATGGCTACACCTTC. The chain uses TRBV9 and TRBJ1-2, with D possibly matching TRBD1 (6 bases). V lost 5 bases, J lost 5 bases, and 16 bases lay in between. The V gene's germline CDR1 is SGDLS and CDR2 YYNGEE. This CDR3 has 14 residues.

The chain recombines TRBV5-1 with TRBJ2-5; a possible D gene is TRBD2 (6 bases). CDR3 length equals 17 residues. Trimming cost V 4 bases and J 0 bases, with 19 bases left between them. In germline, CDR1 is SGHRS, CDR2 YFSETQ. The CDR3 nucleotides are TGCGCCAGCAGCACCCCCGGGACTGGAGATAACCAAGAGACCCAGTACTTC. Its translation is CASSTPGTGDNQETQYF.

This clone was detected only once. The V gene is TRBV7-6, the J gene TRBJ1-3; tentative D call: TRBD1 (5 bases). The ends were cut back, 2 bases at V and 3 bases at J, with 20 bases in the middle. Germline V gene sequence: CDR1 SGHVS, CDR2 FNYEAQ. CDR3 length: 18 residues. The CDR3 loop reads CASSLSPPSGDGGNTIYF. CDR3 coding DNA: TGTGCCAGCAGCTTAAGTCCCCCCAGCGGGGACGGTGGAAACACCATATATTTT.

The genes are TRBV7-3 and TRBJ2-1; 7 bases line up with TRBD2. Trimming cost V 5 bases and J 6 bases; bases outside gene matches: 7. CDR3 length: 14 residues. Germline CDR1 is SGHTA and CDR2 is FQGTGA. In DNA, the CDR3 is TGTGCCAGCAGCCCCGGGGGGACTTCCAATGAGCAGTTCTTC. As protein: CASSPGGTSNEQFF. Variable domain in full (rest from reference TRBV7-3 and TRBJ2-1): GAGVSQTPSNKVTEKGKYVELRCDPISGHTALYWYRQSLGQGPEFLIYFQGTGAADDSGLPNDRFFAVRPEGSVSTLKIQRTERGDSAVYLCASSPGGTSNEQFFGPGTRLTVL.